The clone carrying this TCR beta chain was counted ten times or more. What it binds is unknown. The entry originates in a study of neurological immune-mediated disorders. Study results and caveats: While HTLV-1-associated myelopathy showed the greatest TCR clonal expansion, multiple sclerosis showed the least, falling below healthy controls.

MiXCR, run by TCRdb on the 5' RACE reads, gives a single entry per CDR3 protein. The sample holds approximately 80,000 distinct CDR3 sequences; under 4.5% are singletons and the top ten take approximately 5.7%. Time point reported: longitudinal time-point 3. PBMCs stored at -80 C, numbering 2 million, were the origin of the unsorted libraries. Sequenced: PBMCs. The sequence came from a woman aged 60-75 years with multiple sclerosis.

DNA for the CDR3: TGTGCCAGCAGCCCGCGTATGGGAGGGGGGGACAATGAGCAGTTCTTC. It codes for CASSPRMGGGDNEQFF. J is TRBJ2-1 and V is TRBV14, with D possibly matching TRBD2 (7 bases). Germline-derived CDR1 and CDR2 are SGHDN and FVKESK. Trimming shortened V by 4 bases and J by 5 bases, and 18 bases separated the two germline ends. CDR3 length equals 16 residues.